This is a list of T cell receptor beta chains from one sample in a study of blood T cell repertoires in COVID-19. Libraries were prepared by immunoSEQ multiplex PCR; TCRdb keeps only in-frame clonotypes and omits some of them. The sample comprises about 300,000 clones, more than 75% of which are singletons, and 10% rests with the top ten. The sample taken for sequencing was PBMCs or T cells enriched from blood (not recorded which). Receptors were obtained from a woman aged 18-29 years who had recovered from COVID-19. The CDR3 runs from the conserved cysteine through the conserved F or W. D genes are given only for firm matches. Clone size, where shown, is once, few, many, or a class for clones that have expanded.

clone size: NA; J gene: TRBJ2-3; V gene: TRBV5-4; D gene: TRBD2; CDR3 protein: CASSSGAGDTQYF; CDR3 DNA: TGTGCCAGCAGCTCAGGAGCGGGGGATACGCAGTATTTT
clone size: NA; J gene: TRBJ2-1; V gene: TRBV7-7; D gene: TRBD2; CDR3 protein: CASSLELGLAAYNEQFF; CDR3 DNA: TGTGCCAGCAGCTTAGAGCTAGGGCTAGCGGCCTACAATGAGCAGTTCTTC
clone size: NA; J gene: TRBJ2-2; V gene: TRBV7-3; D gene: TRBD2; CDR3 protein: CASSFASGGTGELFF; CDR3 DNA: TGTGCCAGCAGCTTCGCTAGCGGGGGAACCGGGGAGCTGTTTTTT
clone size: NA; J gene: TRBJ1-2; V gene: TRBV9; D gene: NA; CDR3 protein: CASSVADNGYTF; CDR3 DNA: TGTGCCAGCAGCGTAGCTGACAATGGCTACACCTTC
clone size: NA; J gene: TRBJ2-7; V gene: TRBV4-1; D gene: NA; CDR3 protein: CASSQAVTGYEQYF; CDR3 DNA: TGCGCCAGCAGCCAAGCTGTGACAGGCTACGAGCAGTACTTC
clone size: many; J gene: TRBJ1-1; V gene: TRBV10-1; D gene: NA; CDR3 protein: CASSDSDIFGDYMNTEAFF; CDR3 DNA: TGCGCCAGCAGTGATTCAGACATCTTCGGAGACTATATGAACACTGAAGCTTTCTTT
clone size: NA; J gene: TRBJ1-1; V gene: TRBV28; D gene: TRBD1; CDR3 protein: CASISAGTDTEAFF; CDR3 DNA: TGTGCCAGCATTTCGGCTGGGACAGACACTGAAGCTTTCTTT
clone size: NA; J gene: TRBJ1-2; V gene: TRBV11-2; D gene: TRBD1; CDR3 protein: CASSLAQGGGYTF; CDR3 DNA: TGTGCCAGCAGCTTAGCACAGGGGGGCGGCTACACCTTC
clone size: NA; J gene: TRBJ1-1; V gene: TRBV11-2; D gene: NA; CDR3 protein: CASSLGVRVNTEAFF; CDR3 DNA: TGTGCCAGCAGCTTAGGCGTCAGGGTGAACACTGAAGCTTTCTTT
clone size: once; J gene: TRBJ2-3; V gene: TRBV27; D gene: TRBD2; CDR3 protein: CASSWTRSSTDTQYF; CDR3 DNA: TGTGCCAGCAGTTGGACTAGATCTAGCACAGATACGCAGTATTTT
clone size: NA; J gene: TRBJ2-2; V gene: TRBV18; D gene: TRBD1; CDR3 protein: CASSPQQGTPGELFF; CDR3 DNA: TGTGCCAGCTCACCACAACAGGGGACCCCCGGGGAGCTGTTTTTT
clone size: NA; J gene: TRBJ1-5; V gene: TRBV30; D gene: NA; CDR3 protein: CAWSGGLYQPQHF; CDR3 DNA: TGTGCCTGGAGTGGAGGACTGTATCAGCCCCAGCATTTT
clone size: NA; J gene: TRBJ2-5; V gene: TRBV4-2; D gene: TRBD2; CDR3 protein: CASSQVLPSYGGRGWQETQYF; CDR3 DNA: TGTGCCAGCAGCCAAGTACTCCCCTCTTATGGCGGGAGGGGTTGGCAAGAGACCCAGTACTTC
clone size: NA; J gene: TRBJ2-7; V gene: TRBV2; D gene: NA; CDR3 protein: CASSFTYEQYF; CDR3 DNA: TGTGCCAGCAGCTTTACCTACGAGCAGTACTTC
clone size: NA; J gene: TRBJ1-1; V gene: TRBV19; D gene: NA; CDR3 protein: CASSIQGTPGTEAFF; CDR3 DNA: TGTGCCAGTAGTATACAAGGTACCCCGGGCACTGAAGCTTTCTTT
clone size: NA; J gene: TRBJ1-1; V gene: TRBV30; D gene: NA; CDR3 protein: CAWKAGSWTEAFF; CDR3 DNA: TGTGCCTGGAAGGCGGGCAGTTGGACTGAAGCTTTCTTT
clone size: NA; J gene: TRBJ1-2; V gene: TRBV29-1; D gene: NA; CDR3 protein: CSASPSNYGYTF; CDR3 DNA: TGCAGCGCCTCGCCGAGCAACTATGGCTACACCTTC
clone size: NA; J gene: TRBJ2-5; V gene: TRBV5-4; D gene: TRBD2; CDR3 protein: CAVAASGGVETQYF; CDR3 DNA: TGTGCTGTGGCGGCTAGCGGGGGAGTAGAGACCCAGTACTTC
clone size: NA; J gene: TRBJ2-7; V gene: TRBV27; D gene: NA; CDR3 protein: CASSSQYEQYF; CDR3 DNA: TGTGCCAGCAGTTCCCAGTACGAGCAGTACTTC
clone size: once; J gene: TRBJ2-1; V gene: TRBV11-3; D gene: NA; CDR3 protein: CASSRDTSYNEQFF; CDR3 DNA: TGTGCCAGCAGCCGGGACACCTCCTACAATGAGCAGTTCTTC
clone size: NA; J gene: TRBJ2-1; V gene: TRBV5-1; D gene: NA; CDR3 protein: CASSLAGRRDEQFF; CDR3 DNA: TGCGCCAGCAGCTTGGCCGGCCGGAGAGATGAGCAGTTCTTC
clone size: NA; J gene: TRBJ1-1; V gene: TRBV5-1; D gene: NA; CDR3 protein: CASSLDGTEAFF; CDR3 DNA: TGCGCCAGCAGCTTGGACGGCACTGAAGCTTTCTTT
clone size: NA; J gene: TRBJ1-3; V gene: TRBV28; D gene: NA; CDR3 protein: CASSLPGHPSSGNTIYF; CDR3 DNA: TGTGCCAGCAGTTTACCCGGACATCCATCCTCTGGAAACACCATATATTTT
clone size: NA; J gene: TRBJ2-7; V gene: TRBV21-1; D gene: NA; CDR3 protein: CASSKALFTDRGYAGVYEQYF; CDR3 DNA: TGTGCCAGCAGCAAAGCGCTATTTACCGACAGGGGCTACGCTGGGGTATACGAGCAGTACTTC
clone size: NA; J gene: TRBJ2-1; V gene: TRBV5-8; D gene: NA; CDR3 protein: CASSKGHRPYNEQFF; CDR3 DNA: TGTGCCAGCAGCAAGGGACATAGACCCTACAATGAGCAGTTCTTC
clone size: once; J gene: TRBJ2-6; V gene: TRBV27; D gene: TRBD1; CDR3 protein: CASREQGAGGANVLTF; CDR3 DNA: TGTGCCAGCAGGGAACAGGGGGCTGGTGGGGCCAACGTCCTGACTTTC
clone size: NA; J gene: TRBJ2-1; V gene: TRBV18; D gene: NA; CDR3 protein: CASSPPALYNEQFF; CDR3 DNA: TGTGCCAGCTCACCACCAGCCCTATACAATGAGCAGTTCTTC
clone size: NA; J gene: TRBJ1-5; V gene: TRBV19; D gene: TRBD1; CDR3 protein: CASSWWTGDIYSNQPQHF; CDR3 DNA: TGTGCCAGTAGTTGGTGGACAGGGGACATCTATAGCAATCAGCCCCAGCATTTT
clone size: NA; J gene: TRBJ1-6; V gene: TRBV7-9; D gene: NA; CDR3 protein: CASSLLTASDFNSPLHF; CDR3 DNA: TGTGCCAGCAGCTTATTAACAGCCTCGGACTTTAATTCACCCCTCCACTTT
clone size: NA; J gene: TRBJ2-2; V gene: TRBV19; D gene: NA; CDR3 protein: CASNGGLGVLFF; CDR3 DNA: TGTGCCAGTAACGGGGGTCTGGGCGTGCTGTTTTTT
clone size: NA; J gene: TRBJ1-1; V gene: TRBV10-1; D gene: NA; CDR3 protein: CASSTDRLNTEAFF; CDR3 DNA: TGCGCCAGCAGTACCGACAGACTGAACACTGAAGCTTTCTTT
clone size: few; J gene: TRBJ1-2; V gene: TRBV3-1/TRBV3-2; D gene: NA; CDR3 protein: CASSLGAYGYTF; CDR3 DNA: TGTGCCAGCAGCCTGGGCGCCTATGGCTACACCTTC
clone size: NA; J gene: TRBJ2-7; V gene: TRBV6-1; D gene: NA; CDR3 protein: CASSESVERGYEQYF; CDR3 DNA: TGTGCCAGCAGTGAATCCGTGGAGCGAGGCTACGAGCAGTACTTC
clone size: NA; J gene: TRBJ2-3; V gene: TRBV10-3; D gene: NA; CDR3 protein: CAISDSNRGQADTQYF; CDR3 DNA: TGTGCCATCAGTGATTCAAACAGAGGGCAGGCAGATACGCAGTATTTT
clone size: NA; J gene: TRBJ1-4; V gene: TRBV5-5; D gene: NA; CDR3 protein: CASTLTGSEKLFF; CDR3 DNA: TGTGCCAGCACCCTCACAGGGTCTGAAAAACTGTTTTTT
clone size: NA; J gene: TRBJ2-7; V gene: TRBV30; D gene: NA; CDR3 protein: CAWSTGFPYEQYF; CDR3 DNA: TGTGCCTGGAGTACAGGGTTCCCCTACGAGCAGTACTTC
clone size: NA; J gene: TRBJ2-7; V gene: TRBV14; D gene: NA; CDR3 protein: CASSQVLAGEQYF; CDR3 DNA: TGTGCCAGCAGCCAAGTTTTAGCAGGGGAGCAGTACTTC